These 6 T cell receptor beta chains were all obtained from the same sample, sequenced in a study of T cells in Graves' hyperthyroidism and ophthalmopathy. RNA transcripts served as the template for amplifying TCR beta CDR3 regions. A set of HTBI primers served as the primers for a first-round RT-PCR of the TCR CDR3. MiXCR, applied by TCRdb to the multiplex PCR reads, yields one record per CDR3 protein. The repertoire holds 500,000 to 750,000 distinct CDR3 sequences, with more than 13% as singletons. Sequencing was done on a sample of blood. Every receptor here comes from a woman between 18 and 30 years old with Graves' ophthalmopathy.

This clonotype was seen ten or more times. The chain combines TRBV20-1 with TRBJ2-5; the D is unclear. Deletions cut 4 bases from V and 4 bases from J, with 10 bases between. CDR1 and CDR2 from the germline V gene are DFQATT and SNEGSKA (reference sequence). The CDR3 has 12 amino acids. The CDR3 DNA sequence: TGCAGTGCTAATAGGTACCGAGAGACCCAGTACTTC. Its translation is CSANRYRETQYF.

The chain couples TRBV19 to TRBJ1-2; 7 positions match TRBD1. In germline, CDR1 is LNHDA, CDR2 SQIVND (reference sequence). CDR3 size: 13 residues. J gave up 3 bases and V 8 bases, and 6 bases lay outside the gene matches. CDR3 region: CASLSQGDYGYTF. The CDR3 DNA sequence: TGTGCCAGTCTCAGCCAGGGGGACTATGGCTACACCTTC.

This clonotype occurred many times. The CDR3 DNA sequence: TGCGCCAGCAGCTTGGGTGACACTGAGCAGTTCTTC. Translated, it gives CASSLGDTEQFF. The chain is built from TRBV5-1 and TRBJ2-1; D unresolved. The CDR3 is 12 residues long. Trimming stripped 0 bases from V and 9 bases from J, with 7 bases between. The V gene's germline CDR1 is SGHRS and CDR2 YFSETQ. Together with reference TRBV5-1 and TRBJ2-1, the CDR3 gives the full variable domain: KAGVTQTPRYLIKTRGQQVTLSCSPISGHRSVSWYQQTPGQGLQFLFEYFSETQRNKGNFPGRFSGRQFSNSRSEMNVSTLELGDSALYLCASSLGDTEQFFGPGTRLTVL.

This clonotype has a handful of counts. This rearrangement joins TRBV5-1 to TRBJ1-2, with 9 bases identical to TRBD1. Germline values: CDR1 SGHRS, CDR2 YFSETQ. The V gene end was trimmed by 3 bases and the J gene end by 1 base; junction bases not matched to a gene: 4. This CDR3 region has 15 residues. The CDR3 nucleotides read TGCGCCAGCAGCTGGGGACAGGGAATTAACTATGGCTACACCTTC. This gives the protein CASSWGQGINYGYTF.

This clonotype was seen repeatedly, ten times or more. The J gene is TRBJ2-2, the V gene TRBV7-2; D might be TRBD2 (7 bases). The ends were cut back, 5 bases at V and 7 bases at J, with 17 bases in the middle. This CDR3 has 15 residues. CDR1 and CDR2 (germline): SGHTA, FQGNSA. CDR3 DNA: TGTGCCAGCAGCCTCCTCGGGGGGCAGGTCGGGGAGCTGTTTTTT. Translated: CASSLLGGQVGELFF.

This clonotype was recorded at least ten times. The CDR3 region has the DNA TGCGCCAGCAGCCCGACGACCGCCTCCGGGACAGGGCTCTCCTACGAGCAGTACTTC. Translated: CASSPTTASGTGLSYEQYF. This chain connects TRBV5-1 to TRBJ2-7; 9 nucleotides agree with TRBD1. Germline V lookup: CDR1 SGHRS, CDR2 YFSETQ. This CDR3 has 19 residues. The ends lost 4 bases at V and 0 bases at J; junction bases unmatched: 17.